The entry below gives a single T cell receptor beta chain sequence along with its context. This entry belongs to a study of blood T cell repertoires in COVID-19. Study information: In each case, the material was cDNA or gDNA derived from T cells, B-cell-depleted T cells, or PBMCs.

CDR3 length: 17 residues. Germline assignment: CDR1 MNHNS and CDR2 SASEGT. V shed 3 bases, J shed 2 bases, and the junction held 7 bases outside the gene matches. Sequencing used immunoSEQ multiplex PCR; TCRdb keeps in-frame clones, though not all of them. The sample lists over 100,000 clones, about 87% seen once, with 5.5% to 8.5% in the top ten. The genes are TRBV6-1 and TRBJ2-5, with 12 positions matching TRBD2. The sample consisted of peripheral blood. The receptor was derived from a woman in her fifties or sixties with acute or convalescent COVID-19. CDR3 DNA: TGTGCCAGCAGTGAGGGGCTGACTAGCGGGGGACAAGAGACCCAGTACTTC. Translating gives CASSEGLTSGGQETQYF.